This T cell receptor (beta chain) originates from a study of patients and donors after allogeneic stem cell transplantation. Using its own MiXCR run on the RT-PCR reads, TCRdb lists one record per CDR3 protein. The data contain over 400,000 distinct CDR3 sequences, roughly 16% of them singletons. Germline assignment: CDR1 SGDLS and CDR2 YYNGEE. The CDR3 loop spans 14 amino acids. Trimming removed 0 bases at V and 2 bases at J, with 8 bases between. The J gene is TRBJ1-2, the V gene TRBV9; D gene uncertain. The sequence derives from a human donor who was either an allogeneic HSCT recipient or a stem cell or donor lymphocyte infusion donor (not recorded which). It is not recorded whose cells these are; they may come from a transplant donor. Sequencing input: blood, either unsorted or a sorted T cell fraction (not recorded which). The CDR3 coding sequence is TGTGCCAGCAGCGTAGCGGAGGACAACTATGGCTACACCTTC. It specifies CASSVAEDNYGYTF.